These T cell receptor beta chains were read from a single sample in a study of lymphopenia after photon versus proton radiotherapy. This table comes from immunoSEQ multiplex PCR, and its TCRdb copy is limited to in-frame clones, with some not included. Among 25,000 to 30,000 clones listed, 75% to 90% were seen once. The sequencing here drew on peripheral blood, taken from a patient treated with photon-based radiotherapy. Every receptor here comes from a man aged 30 to 45 with gastric cancer. The CDR3 runs from the conserved cysteine through the conserved F or W. D genes are given only for firm matches. Clone size is not always given. Where it is, it says once, few, many or a class for expanded clones.

V gene,J gene,clone size,D gene,CDR3 protein,CDR3 DNA
TRBV2,TRBJ2-6,.,TRBD1,CARGTGVSGANVLTF,TGTGCCAGAGGGACAGGCGTATCTGGGGCCAACGTCCTGACTTTC
TRBV27,TRBJ1-2,.,TRBD1,CASSFFPRQGINYGYTF,TGTGCCAGCAGTTTTTTTCCACGACAGGGGATTAACTATGGCTACACCTTC
TRBV5-4,TRBJ2-7,.,TRBD2,CASSTLGGRARSYEQYF,TGTGCCAGCAGCACCCTTGGCGGGAGGGCCAGGTCCTACGAGCAGTACTTC
TRBV28,TRBJ1-4,.,.,CASSFGHANEKLFF,TGTGCCAGCAGTTTTGGTCACGCTAATGAAAAACTGTTTTTT
TRBV11-2,TRBJ1-2,.,.,CASSLGGEGFYGYTF,TGTGCCAGCAGCTTAGGAGGGGAAGGGTTCTATGGCTACACCTTC
TRBV9,TRBJ2-1,.,TRBD2,CASSVEREGGPKNGQFF,TGTGCCAGCAGCGTAGAACGGGAGGGGGGGCCGAAGAATGGGCAGTTCTTC
TRBV29-1,TRBJ2-3,.,TRBD2,CSAEPGGRVSDTQYF,TGCAGCGCCGAACCAGGCGGGAGGGTTTCAGATACGCAGTATTTT
TRBV10-3,TRBJ1-3,once,.,CAITPSVEAGNTIYF,TGTGCCATCACCCCAAGTGTAGAGGCTGGAAACACCATATATTTT
TRBV5-3,TRBJ2-2,.,.,CASSLEPDTGELFF,TGTGCCAGCAGCTTGGAGCCAGACACCGGGGAGCTGTTTTTT
TRBV25-1,TRBJ1-2,.,TRBD1,CASSKGTGRIDGYTF,TGTGCCAGCAGCAAGGGGACAGGGCGGATAGATGGCTACACCTTC
TRBV20-1,TRBJ1-2,few,.,CSAGAGNGYTF,TGCAGTGCCGGGGCAGGTAATGGCTACACCTTC
TRBV29-1,TRBJ2-2,.,TRBD1,CSVGERDRGRTGELFF,TGCAGCGTTGGGGAACGGGACAGGGGGCGCACCGGGGAGCTGTTTTTT
TRBV11-2,TRBJ1-2,.,.,CASSLEGVSNYGYTF,TGTGCCAGCAGCTTAGAGGGAGTTTCTAACTATGGCTACACCTTC
TRBV7-9,TRBJ1-2,once,.,CASSPSGDGYTF,TGTGCCAGCAGTCCCTCCGGGGATGGCTACACCTTC
TRBV5-1,TRBJ2-5,.,.,CASSFPMPNWVQETQYF,TGCGCCAGCAGCTTCCCTATGCCTAACTGGGTGCAAGAGACCCAGTACTTC
TRBV11-2,TRBJ2-1,.,TRBD2,CASSVGLAGNEQFF,TGTGCCAGCAGCGTGGGACTAGCGGGGAATGAGCAGTTCTTC
TRBV6-5,TRBJ1-5,few,TRBD1,CASSSRQGLQPQHF,TGTGCCAGCAGTTCTAGACAGGGACTTCAGCCCCAGCATTTT
TRBV19,TRBJ2-7,.,TRBD2,CASSQTSGSRFGYEQYF,TGTGCCAGTAGCCAGACTAGCGGGAGCCGTTTTGGCTACGAGCAGTACTTC
TRBV4-3,TRBJ2-1,.,TRBD2,CASSQEEAGGNEQFF,TGCGCCAGCAGCCAAGAGGAGGCGGGGGGGAATGAGCAGTTCTTC
TRBV6-5,TRBJ2-6,once,.,CASTDSSTGANVLTF,TGTGCCAGCACGGACAGTTCCACTGGGGCCAACGTCCTGACTTTC
TRBV15,TRBJ1-3,.,.,CATSRARASTGNTIYF,TGTGCCACCAGCAGAGCCAGGGCAAGCACTGGAAACACCATATATTTT
TRBV7-2,TRBJ2-1,.,.,CASSPTPQGEQFF,TGTGCCAGCAGCCCCACCCCCCAGGGTGAGCAGTTCTTC
TRBV6-5,TRBJ1-5,.,.,CASRSRVGNQPQHF,TGTGCCAGCAGGTCTAGGGTTGGCAATCAGCCCCAGCATTTT
TRBV11-3,TRBJ2-7,.,TRBD1,CASSPPPPPARGLYEQYF,TGTGCCAGCAGCCCCCCCCCTCCGCCGGCCAGGGGGCTATACGAGCAGTACTTC
TRBV27,TRBJ2-1,.,TRBD2,CASIGLAGGSSYNEQFF,TGTGCCAGCATAGGGTTAGCGGGGGGTAGCTCCTACAATGAGCAGTTCTTC
TRBV9,TRBJ1-4,.,.,CASSVESGSDEKLFF,TGTGCCAGCAGCGTTGAATCAGGGTCGGACGAAAAACTGTTTTTT
TRBV28,TRBJ1-2,once,.,CATREFPNYGYTF,TGTGCCACCCGGGAGTTTCCTAACTATGGCTACACCTTC
TRBV5-4,TRBJ2-7,.,.,CASSFRDISYEQYF,TGTGCCAGCAGCTTCCGGGACATCTCCTACGAGCAGTACTTC
TRBV2,TRBJ2-5,.,.,CASSEAGGGPFQETQYF,TGTGCCAGCAGTGAAGCGGGAGGGGGGCCCTTCCAAGAGACCCAGTACTTC
TRBV7-5,TRBJ2-7,.,.,CVRSLVARQQNEQYF,TGTGTCAGAAGCTTAGTGGCGCGTCAGCAAAACGAGCAGTACTTC
TRBV5-1,TRBJ1-1,.,.,CASSLEARGGTEAFF,TGCGCCAGCAGCTTGGAAGCCAGGGGAGGCACTGAAGCTTTCTTT
TRBV19,TRBJ2-1,.,.,CASSIQGSNEQFF,TGTGCCAGTAGTATTCAGGGGAGCAATGAGCAGTTCTTC
TRBV5-6,TRBJ2-3,.,TRBD2,CASSLEWTSGGAGTDTQYF,TGTGCCAGCAGCTTGGAGTGGACTAGCGGGGGGGCGGGCACAGATACGCAGTATTTT
TRBV6-5,TRBJ2-7,.,TRBD1,CASRRYQGAPHEQYF,TGTGCCAGCAGGCGATACCAGGGGGCGCCCCACGAGCAGTACTTC
TRBV4-1,TRBJ1-1,.,TRBD1,CASSQDMGTGSTEAFF,TGCGCCAGCAGCCAAGATATGGGGACAGGGAGCACTGAAGCTTTCTTT
TRBV9,TRBJ1-2,.,TRBD1,CASSAQGNYGYTF,TGTGCCAGCAGCGCACAGGGGAACTATGGCTACACCTTC
TRBV5-1,TRBJ1-3,.,TRBD1,CASSAGGDSGNTIYF,TGCGCCAGCAGCGCAGGGGGGGACTCTGGAAACACCATATATTTT
TRBV5-4,TRBJ2-7,.,TRBD1,CASSARQGSGNEQYF,TGTGCCAGCAGCGCCAGACAGGGATCAGGGAACGAGCAGTACTTC
TRBV19,TRBJ1-4,.,.,CASSTWDPQSPKLFF,TGTGCCAGTAGTACGTGGGACCCGCAATCCCCTAAACTGTTTTTT
TRBV7-9,TRBJ1-2,.,TRBD1,CASSPGTDVFYTF,TGTGCCAGCAGCCCCGGGACAGACGTCTTCTACACCTTC
TRBV9,TRBJ2-2,.,.,CASSAGNTWGPQSGELFF,TGTGCCAGCAGCGCAGGCAATACATGGGGCCCCCAGTCCGGGGAGCTGTTTTTT
TRBV6-5,TRBJ1-2,.,.,CASSPTGTAYGYTF,TGTGCCAGCAGTCCCACCGGGACGGCCTATGGCTACACCTTC
TRBV19,TRBJ2-1,.,.,CASSHTGTFNEQFF,TGTGCCAGTAGCCATACTGGGACTTTCAATGAGCAGTTCTTC
TRBV11-2,TRBJ2-2,.,TRBD1,CASSLYGDRDTGELFF,TGTGCCAGCAGCTTATATGGGGACAGGGACACCGGGGAGCTGTTTTTT
TRBV27,TRBJ2-3,.,.,CASSLSGLDTQYF,TGTGCCAGCAGTTTATCGGGACTGGATACGCAGTATTTT
TRBV9,TRBJ2-3,.,TRBD2,CASSTPGLASDTQYF,TGTGCCAGCAGCACCCCGGGACTAGCATCGGATACGCAGTATTTT
TRBV5-5,TRBJ2-3,.,TRBD2,CASSLYPGLAGRTDTQYF,TGTGCCAGCAGCTTGTATCCGGGACTAGCGGGAAGGACAGATACGCAGTATTTT
TRBV5-1,TRBJ1-1,.,.,CASSLGSDFSEAFF,TGCGCCAGCAGCTTGGGGAGCGATTTCTCTGAAGCTTTCTTT
TRBV6-5,TRBJ2-7,.,.,CASYEQYF,TGTGCCTCCTACGAGCAGTACTTC
TRBV7-9,TRBJ2-1,.,.,CASSLKDYYNEQFF,TGTGCCAGCAGCCTAAAGGACTACTACAATGAGCAGTTCTTC
TRBV9,TRBJ2-5,.,.,CARRGCPETQYF,TGTGCCAGGAGGGGCTGCCCAGAGACCCAGTACTTC
TRBV6-6,TRBJ1-1,.,.,CASSYKWGIPNTEAFF,TGTGCCAGCAGTTACAAGTGGGGCATTCCAAACACTGAAGCTTTCTTT
TRBV6-9,TRBJ1-5,few,TRBD1,CASSSRQGLQPQHF,TGTGCCAGCAGTTCTAGACAGGGACTTCAGCCCCAGCATTTT
TRBV5-6,TRBJ2-5,.,.,CASSREETQYF,TGTGCCAGCAGCCGAGAAGAGACCCAGTACTTC
TRBV7-9,TRBJ2-7,.,.,CASSLAPSDQYF,TGTGCCAGCAGCTTAGCGCCCTCGGACCAGTACTTC
TRBV2,TRBJ2-1,.,TRBD2,CASMTSGNEQFF,TGTGCCAGCATGACTAGCGGGAATGAGCAGTTCTTC
TRBV21-1,TRBJ2-1,.,.,CASSKVNGQSHYNEQFF,TGTGCCAGCAGCAAAGTGAATGGACAGTCCCACTACAATGAGCAGTTCTTC
TRBV6-1,TRBJ1-2,.,.,CASSELSINYGYTF,TGTGCCAGCAGTGAATTGTCTATTAACTATGGCTACACCTTC
TRBV7-9,TRBJ1-1,.,.,CASSFSRDRGSRAFF,TGTGCCAGCAGCTTTTCCCGCGACAGAGGATCTCGGGCTTTCTTT
TRBV19,TRBJ2-3,.,TRBD1,CASSTRTGGADTQYF,TGTGCCAGTAGTACACGGACAGGGGGGGCAGATACGCAGTATTTT